These T cell receptor beta chains were read from a single sample in a study of response to subunit inactivated influenza vaccine. TCRdb passed the RT-PCR reads through MiXCR, listing each CDR3 protein once. Of hundreds of thousands of distinct CDR3 sequences in the sample, 7.6% were seen once. Sequenced here: PBMCs from blood, sampled less than 25 months after vaccination. The source of these receptors is a man aged 50 to 69 who received an inactivated influenza vaccine. Both conserved end residues are part of each CDR3. D genes are given only for firm matches.

>-|TRBJ1-4|TRBV20-1
CSAPRPEEEKLFF
>-|TRBJ2-5|TRBV7-9
CASSLEARETQYF
>-|TRBJ2-7|TRBV7-3
CASSLDGRGHEQYF
>-|TRBJ2-7|TRBV5-6
CASSWGNGGLYEQYF
>-|TRBJ2-1|TRBV20-1
CSAPAARGNEQFF
>TRBD1|TRBJ1-4|TRBV4-3
CASSQRTGGTTNEKLFF
>-|TRBJ2-1|TRBV29-1
CSVEALFYNEQFF
>TRBD2|TRBJ2-7|TRBV19
CASSIERGSYEQYF
>-|TRBJ2-5|TRBV14
CASSQVADYGETQYF
>-|TRBJ2-5|TRBV12-3/TRBV12-4
CASSLYRDNQETQYF
>TRBD1|TRBJ2-7|TRBV2
CASSEDRDREDEQYF
>-|TRBJ2-2|TRBV7-9
CASSLPTNTGELFF
>-|TRBJ2-7|TRBV7-2
CASSPSPTFEQYF
>-|TRBJ1-5|TRBV9
CASSVVQDAYSNQPQHF
>TRBD1|TRBJ1-2|TRBV20-1
CSAKSTGTGGYGYTF